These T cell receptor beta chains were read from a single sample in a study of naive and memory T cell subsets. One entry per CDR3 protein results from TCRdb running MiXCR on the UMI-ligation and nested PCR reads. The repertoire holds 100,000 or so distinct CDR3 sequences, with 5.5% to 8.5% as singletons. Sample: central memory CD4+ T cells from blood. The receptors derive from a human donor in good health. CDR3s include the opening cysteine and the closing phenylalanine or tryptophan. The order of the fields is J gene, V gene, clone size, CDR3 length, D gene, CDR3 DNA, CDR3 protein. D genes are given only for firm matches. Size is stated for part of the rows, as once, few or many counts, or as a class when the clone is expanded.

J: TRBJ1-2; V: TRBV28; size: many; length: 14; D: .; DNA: TGTGCCAGCAGTTTGGGTTGGGCTAACTATGGCTACACCTTC; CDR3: CASSLGWANYGYTF
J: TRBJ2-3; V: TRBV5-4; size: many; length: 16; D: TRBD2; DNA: TGTGCCAGCAGCTTGTCGGCGGGGGGGCCGGGAGATACGCAGTATTTT; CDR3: CASSLSAGGPGDTQYF
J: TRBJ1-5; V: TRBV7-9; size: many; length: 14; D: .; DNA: TGTGCCAGCAGCGCTCCGGGAGGCGGACAGCCCCAGCATTTT; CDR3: CASSAPGGGQPQHF
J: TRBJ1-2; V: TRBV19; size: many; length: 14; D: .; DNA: TGTGCCAGTCGCGGCAGGAGCGGTAACTATGGCTACACCTTC; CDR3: CASRGRSGNYGYTF
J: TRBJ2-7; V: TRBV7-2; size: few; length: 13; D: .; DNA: TGTGCCAGCAGCTTTGGGGTCCCTTCCGAGCAGTACTTC; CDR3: CASSFGVPSEQYF
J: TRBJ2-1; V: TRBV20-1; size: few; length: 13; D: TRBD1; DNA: TGCAGTGTCCGCCAGGGGGTTCAAAATGAGCAGTTCTTC; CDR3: CSVRQGVQNEQFF
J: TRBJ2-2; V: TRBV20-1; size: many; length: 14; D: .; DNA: TGCAGTGCTAGAGTTGCCGGGAAGGACGGGGAGCTGTTTTTT; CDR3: CSARVAGKDGELFF
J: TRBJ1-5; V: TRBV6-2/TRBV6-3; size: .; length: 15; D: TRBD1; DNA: TGTGCCAGCAATCCGGGACAGGCTCCCCATCAGCCCCAGCATTTT; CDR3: CASNPGQAPHQPQHF
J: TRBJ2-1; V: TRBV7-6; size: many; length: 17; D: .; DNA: TGTGCCAGCAGCTTAGCGAACCCAGGGAGCTCCTACAATGAGCAGTTCTTC; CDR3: CASSLANPGSSYNEQFF
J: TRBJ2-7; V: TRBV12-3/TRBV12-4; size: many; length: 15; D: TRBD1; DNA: TGTGCCAGCAGTCCCCCAGGGACAGGCTCCTACGAGCAGTACTTC; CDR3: CASSPPGTGSYEQYF
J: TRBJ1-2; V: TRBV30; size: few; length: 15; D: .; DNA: TGTGCCTGGAGTTTTCGGACCGGCGGGGTCTATGGCTACACCTTC; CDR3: CAWSFRTGGVYGYTF
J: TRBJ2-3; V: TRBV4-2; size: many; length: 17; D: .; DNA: TGTGCCAGCAGCCAAGATGTTGGGTTGGTACCCCCAGCTACGCAGTATTTT; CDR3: CASSQDVGLVPPATQYF
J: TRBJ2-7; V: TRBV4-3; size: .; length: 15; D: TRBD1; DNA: TGCGCCAGCAGCCAAGAGGGACAGGGGAGCCACGAGCAGTACTTC; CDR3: CASSQEGQGSHEQYF